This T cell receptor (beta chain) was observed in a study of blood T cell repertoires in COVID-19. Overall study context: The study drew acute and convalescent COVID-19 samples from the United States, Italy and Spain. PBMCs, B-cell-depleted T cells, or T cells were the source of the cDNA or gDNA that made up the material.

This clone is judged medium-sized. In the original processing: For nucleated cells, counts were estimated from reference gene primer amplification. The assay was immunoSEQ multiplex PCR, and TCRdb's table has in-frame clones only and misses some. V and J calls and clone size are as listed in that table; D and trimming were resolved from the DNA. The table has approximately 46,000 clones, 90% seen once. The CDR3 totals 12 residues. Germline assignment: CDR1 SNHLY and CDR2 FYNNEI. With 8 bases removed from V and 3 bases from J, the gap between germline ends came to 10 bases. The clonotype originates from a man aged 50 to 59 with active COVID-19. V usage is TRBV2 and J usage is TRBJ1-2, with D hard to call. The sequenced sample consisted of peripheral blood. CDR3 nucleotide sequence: TGTGCCAGCGGCGAGGGCCACTATGGCTACACCTTC. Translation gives CASGEGHYGYTF.